Listed below are T cell receptor beta chains from one sample, sequenced in a study of blood T cell repertoires in COVID-19. Here immunoSEQ multiplex PCR was the method, and the copy in TCRdb shows in-frame clones only, minus some. Of 350,000 to 400,000 clones in the sample, roughly nine tenths are singletons; the top ten hold roughly 1%. The sample consisted of PBMCs or T cells enriched from blood (not recorded which). These receptor sequences come from a man between 18 and 29 years old who had recovered from COVID-19. The conserved cysteine and the conserved F or W are not part of the CDR3 here. Fields, in order: J gene, V gene, CDR3 protein.

>TRBJ1-2|TRBV10-1
ANGTGEDEGYGYT
>TRBJ2-3|TRBV19
ASSPWTVTDTQY
>TRBJ2-2|TRBV5-1
ASSLATTNTGELF
>TRBJ2-2|TRBV10-2
ASSVTGGHGELF
>TRBJ2-2|TRBV9
ASSDPISSGGETGELF
>TRBJ2-1|TRBV5-4
ASGVQGGIEQF
>TRBJ2-7|TRBV18
ASSPAGTSGASYEQY
>TRBJ2-1|TRBV7-2
ASSFSGANNEQF
>TRBJ1-1|TRBV4-1
ASSQDLAGNTEAF
>TRBJ1-1|TRBV7-9
ASTSDKIGTEAF
>TRBJ2-3|TRBV9
ASAALSTDTQY
>TRBJ1-5|TRBV29-1
SVIDRGNQPQH
>TRBJ2-4|TRBV11-2
ASSLVAGGSANIQY
>TRBJ1-3|TRBV3-1/TRBV3-2
ASSYRGPGNTIY
>TRBJ1-6|TRBV10-3
AISDSQLNNSPLH
>TRBJ2-7|TRBV7-9
ASSFGQGTYEQY
>TRBJ2-7|TRBV27
ASSSPRMRAKDEQY
>TRBJ2-7|TRBV7-3
ASSFFYEQY
>TRBJ1-1|TRBV3-1/TRBV3-2
ASRLQSNTEAF
>TRBJ2-7|TRBV28
ASSLKVWPPPLREQY
>TRBJ2-7|TRBV27
ASSLREFNEQY
>TRBJ1-2|TRBV28
ASSAGLYGYT
>TRBJ1-6|TRBV14
ASSQLVNSPLH
>TRBJ1-6|TRBV19
ASRGDSFNSPLH
>TRBJ2-7|TRBV5-1
ASSVGQNSYEQY
>TRBJ2-5|TRBV3-1/TRBV3-2
ASSQVAGVGRETQY
>TRBJ1-2|TRBV7-2
ASSLRPGGNYGYT
>TRBJ2-7|TRBV5-4
ASSLDGAYEQY
>TRBJ1-2|TRBV10-3
AIRAGTGGPYGYT
>TRBJ2-5|TRBV27
ASSSRPGGETQY
>TRBJ1-5|TRBV12-1
ASSYSGLRMRHYNQPQH
>TRBJ2-7|TRBV7-6
ASSLELRGATYEQY
>TRBJ2-7|TRBV10-3
AISPTSGGYEQY
>TRBJ1-4|TRBV6-5
ASRIHSTNEKLF
>TRBJ1-2|TRBV5-1
ASSLAETGVGYT
>TRBJ2-3|TRBV5-8
ASSSNEAADTQY
>TRBJ1-2|TRBV5-1
ASRLTTGTNGYT
>TRBJ2-1|TRBV5-1
ASSFGTSGSDEQF
>TRBJ1-2|TRBV15
ATSRDILDRGIGYT
>TRBJ2-1|TRBV5-6
ASSRPLRGGALRNEQF
>TRBJ1-5|TRBV2
ASSEWEGWDNQPQH
>TRBJ1-3|TRBV11-2
ASRKTGTYSGNTIY
>TRBJ1-5|TRBV6-2/TRBV6-3
ASSYSWQEVEPQH
>TRBJ2-1|TRBV5-4
AIGGGGVYNEQF
>TRBJ1-1|TRBV4-1
ASSQDRYSYTEAF
>TRBJ1-6|TRBV7-2
ASSFGDRGNNSPLH
>TRBJ2-5|TRBV28
ASSFFGGGRAEEETQY
>TRBJ2-1|TRBV2
ASSERGPGSYNEQF
>TRBJ2-2|TRBV5-4
ASSKDKQVRRELF
>TRBJ2-3|TRBV3-1/TRBV3-2
ASSQGLAGGTDTQY